The 26 T cell receptor beta chains below come from one sample, sequenced in a study of T cells in narcolepsy. Libraries were prepared by immunoSEQ multiplex PCR; TCRdb keeps only in-frame clonotypes and omits some of them. The data contain about 33,000 clones, roughly 90% of them singletons. What was sequenced was CD45RA- memory CD4+ T cells from PBMCs. The receptors come from a human donor with narcolepsy.

A word on this clone: Other DNA sequences within the sample encode an identical CDR3. This chain connects TRBV5-1 to TRBJ2-1; possibly TRBD1 for D (6 bases). Germline assignment: CDR1 SGHRS and CDR2 YFSETQ. The CDR3 extends over 15 amino acids. The V and J ends lost 0 bases and 2 bases respectively, with 9 bases between them. CDR3 sequence reads: CASSLDRVAYNEQFF. The CDR3 DNA reads as TGCGCCAGCAGCTTGGACAGGGTCGCCTACAATGAGCAGTTCTTC. The full variable domain, with the rest looked up from reference TRBV5-1 and TRBJ2-1, is KAGVTQTPRYLIKTRGQQVTLSCSPISGHRSVSWYQQTPGQGLQFLFEYFSETQRNKGNFPGRFSGRQFSNSRSEMNVSTLELGDSALYLCASSLDRVAYNEQFFGPGTRLTVL.

The chain links TRBV5-1 to TRBJ2-1, with 10 nucleotides matching TRBD2. From germline, CDR1 is SGHRS and CDR2 YFSETQ. With 0 bases clipped from V and 7 bases from J, the junction kept 10 bases outside the gene matches. The CDR3 consists of 17 residues. The CDR3 here is CASSLEVLAGGGNEQFF. In nucleotides, the CDR3 is TGCGCCAGCAGCTTGGAGGTGTTAGCGGGAGGAGGGAATGAGCAGTTCTTC.

The chain has TRBV19 and TRBJ2-2; the D is unclear. This CDR3 is 12 amino acids long. Germline assignment: CDR1 LNHDA and CDR2 SQIVND (reference sequence). V lost 4 bases and J 4 bases, leaving 4 bases between the germline ends. The CDR3 DNA reads TGTGCCAGTAGTAGGCCCACCGGGGAGCTGTTTTTT. It translates to CASSRPTGELFF. Full variable domain (missing parts from reference TRBV19 and TRBJ2-2): DGGITQSPKYLFRKEGQNVTLSCEQNLNHDAMYWYRQDPGQGLRLIYYSQIVNDFQKGDIAEGYSVSREKKESFPLTVTSAQKNPTAFYLCASSRPTGELFFGEGSRLTVL.

The chain has TRBV15 and TRBJ2-1, with D possibly being TRBD1 (6 bases). Germline assignment: CDR1 LNHNV and CDR2 YYDKDF (reference sequence). Trimming pared 0 bases from V and 4 bases from J, leaving 13 bases between. The CDR3 is made up of 16 amino acids. The DNA for the CDR3 is TGTGCCACCAGCAGAGAATCAGGGGTGCCTTACAATGAGCAGTTCTTC. Protein sequence: CATSRESGVPYNEQFF.

This chain connects TRBV4-3 to TRBJ2-1; 11 bases are a match to TRBD2. The V gene end was trimmed by 1 base and the J gene end by 3 bases; junction bases not matched to a gene: 5. This CDR3 is 17 amino acids long. Germline CDR1 LGHNA, CDR2 YSLEER. The CDR3: CASSQGALAGGYNEQFF. The CDR3 DNA follows: TGCGCCAGCAGCCAAGGGGCCCTAGCGGGGGGCTACAATGAGCAGTTCTTC.

The V gene is TRBV5-6, the J gene TRBJ1-2; D is ambiguous. The CDR3 has 14 residues. Between the trimmed V and J ends, which lost 4 bases and 4 bases, there was a span of 14 bases. Germline CDR1 is SGHDT and CDR2 is YYEEEE. The CDR3 bases are TGTGCCAGCAGCCCGGGAGGCCGCTTCTATGGCTACACCTTC. Encoded protein: CASSPGGRFYGYTF. The full variable domain, its missing parts supplied by reference TRBV5-6 and TRBJ1-2, is DAGVTQSPTHLIKTRGQQVTLRCSPKSGHDTVSWYQQALGQGPQFIFQYYEEEERQRGNFPDRFSGHQFPNYSSELNVNALLLGDSALYLCASSPGGRFYGYTFGSGTRLTVV.

The rearrangement uses TRBV5-1 and TRBJ1-1; D is undetermined. Germline V gives CDR1 SGHRS, CDR2 YFSETQ. CDR3 length equals 14 residues. Trimming left V 0 bases short and J 6 bases short, with 12 bases between. The CDR3 nucleotides are TGCGCCAGCAGCTTGGCGGGCTTCGGGTCTGAAGCTTTCTTT. Amino acid sequence: CASSLAGFGSEAFF.

The chain uses TRBV11-1 and TRBJ2-4; weak D call: TRBD1 (6 bases). Germline V gives CDR1 SGHAT, CDR2 FQDESV (reference sequence). This CDR3 has 14 amino acids. Between the trimmed V and J ends, which lost 5 bases and 1 base, there was a span of 9 bases. In DNA form, the CDR3 reads TGTGCCAGCAGCCCTCAGGGGGCCAAAAACATTCAGTACTTC. Protein product: CASSPQGAKNIQYF.

V usage is TRBV6-1 and J usage is TRBJ1-1; TRBD1 aligns across 8 bases. This CDR3 is 12 amino acids long. The ends lost 6 bases at V and 12 bases at J; junction bases unmatched: 9. Germline loops: CDR1 MNHNS, CDR2 SASEGT. The DNA for the CDR3 is TGTGCCAGCAGCTTGTCCCGGGACAGGACTTTCTTT. Amino acids: CASSLSRDRTFF.

The chain carries TRBV10-2 and TRBJ2-1, with TRBD2 matching 12 bases. Germline trimming cut 6 bases from V and 4 bases from J; bases unmatched to any gene: 4. Germline CDR1 reads WSHSY; CDR2 reads SAAADI. The length of the CDR3 is 15 residues. The DNA for the CDR3 is TGCGCCAGCAGGGTGACTAGCGGGAGATACAATGAGCAGTTCTTC. It is translated as CASRVTSGRYNEQFF.

J is TRBJ2-7 and V is TRBV7-2; the match to TRBD1 covers 7 bases. With V trimmed by 1 base and J by 0 bases, 3 bases remained unmatched. Germline loops: CDR1 SGHTA, CDR2 FQGNSA. There are 15 residues in the CDR3. The CDR3 protein is CASSLEWDSSYEQYF. The CDR3, as DNA: TGTGCCAGCAGCTTAGAATGGGACAGCTCCTACGAGCAGTACTTC.

The chain is built from TRBV19 and TRBJ2-1, with TRBD2 identical over 9 bases. The ends lost 7 bases at V and 8 bases at J; junction bases unmatched: 6. CDR3 length: 13 residues. From germline, CDR1 is LNHDA and CDR2 SQIVND (reference sequence). As DNA, the CDR3 is TGTGCCAGTAAGGCGGGAGGGTACCATGAGCAGTTCTTC. Translation gives CASKAGGYHEQFF.

The sample holds one count of this clone. The genes are TRBV5-6 and TRBJ2-7; 7 bases line up with TRBD1. This CDR3 region has 13 residues. With V trimmed by 3 bases and J by 3 bases, 3 bases remained unmatched. Per germline, CDR1 SGHDT and CDR2 YYEEEE. This CDR3 is CASSSGGNYEQYF. The CDR3, as DNA: TGTGCCAGCAGCTCAGGGGGAAACTACGAGCAGTACTTC. Full variable domain (outside the CDR3, taken from reference TRBV5-6 and TRBJ2-7): DAGVTQSPTHLIKTRGQQVTLRCSPKSGHDTVSWYQQALGQGPQFIFQYYEEEERQRGNFPDRFSGHQFPNYSSELNVNALLLGDSALYLCASSSGGNYEQYFGPGTRLTVT.

The V call is TRBV10-3, the J call TRBJ1-1, with no clear D. CDR1 ENHRY and CDR2 SYGVKD come from the germline V gene. The CDR3 covers 15 residues. V gave up 0 bases and J gave up 3 bases, with 11 bases separating them. The CDR3, as DNA: TGTGCCATCAGTGAGTCTTGGGTCCAAGACACTGAAGCTTTCTTT. This codes for CAISESWVQDTEAFF.

The genes are TRBV7-8 and TRBJ1-5; a weak D match, TRBD1 (5 bases). This CDR3 is 17 amino acids long. Germline V gene sequence: CDR1 SGHVS, CDR2 FQNEAQ. V was pared by 0 bases and J by 1 base, with 13 bases between. CDR3 in DNA: TGTGCCAGCAGCTTAGCGGGGGGGATCTGGAGCAATCAGCCCCAGCATTTT. It is translated as CASSLAGGIWSNQPQHF.

The CDR3 coding sequence is TGCGCCAGCAGTCCCGGGAGGTCCTACGAGCAGTACTTC. This translates into CASSPGRSYEQYF. J is TRBJ2-7 and V is TRBV10-1; 7 bases fit TRBD2. Trimming took 5 bases from V and 1 from J; bases not matched to a gene: 2. From germline, CDR1 is WNHNN and CDR2 SYGVQD (reference sequence). The CDR3 contains 13 residues.

This clone was counted between two and nine times. The rearrangement joins TRBV19 to TRBJ2-7; D remains unclear. The CDR3 extends over 13 amino acids. The ends were cut back, 4 bases at V and 3 bases at J, with 10 bases in the middle. Germline V gene lookup returns CDR1 LNHDA and CDR2 SQIVND (reference sequence). This CDR3 is CASSRDYSYEQYF. The DNA of the CDR3 is TGTGCCAGTAGTAGGGATTACAGCTACGAGCAGTACTTC.

For this clone: Other DNA sequences in this specimen translate into the identical CDR3. This chain uses TRBV5-1 with TRBJ2-5; D ambiguous. V dropped 5 bases and J dropped 2 bases, with 7 bases sitting between them. CDR3 size: 12 residues. Per germline, CDR1 SGHRS and CDR2 YFSETQ. Here the CDR3 DNA reads TGCGCCAGCAGAGGGCTGCAAGAGACCCAGTACTTC. It encodes CASRGLQETQYF. The full variable domain, with the rest looked up from reference TRBV5-1 and TRBJ2-5, is KAGVTQTPRYLIKTRGQQVTLSCSPISGHRSVSWYQQTPGQGLQFLFEYFSETQRNKGNFPGRFSGRQFSNSRSEMNVSTLELGDSALYLCASRGLQETQYFGPGTRLLVL.

The genes are TRBV28 and TRBJ2-5; 9 positions agree with TRBD2. Germline values: CDR1 MDHEN, CDR2 SYDVKM. The CDR3 length is 14 residues. The V segment lost 3 bases and the J segment 5 bases; nucleotides outside the gene matches: 4. CDR3 region: CASSFGGGAETQYF. The CDR3 bases are TGTGCCAGCAGTTTCGGCGGGGGGGCGGAGACCCAGTACTTC.

This clone was seen a handful of times. The chain recombines TRBV6-1 with TRBJ2-5; the D is unclear. With 1 base removed from V and 1 base from J, the gap between germline ends came to 7 bases. Per the germline V gene, CDR1 is MNHNS and CDR2 is SASEGT. CDR3 length equals 14 residues. This chain's CDR3 is CASSEVTFQETQYF. The CDR3 DNA follows: TGTGCCAGCAGTGAAGTGACCTTCCAAGAGACCCAGTACTTC.

V usage is TRBV7-8 and J usage is TRBJ2-1; D is possibly TRBD1 or TRBD2 (5 bases each). Trimming left V 5 bases short and J 3 bases short, with 20 bases between. Looked up from germline, CDR1 is SGHVS and CDR2 is FQNEAQ. The CDR3 is 17 amino acids. For the CDR3, the DNA is TGTGCCAGCAGCCCGGGACCCCCCCAAGGTGGCTACAATGAGCAGTTCTTC. Amino acid sequence: CASSPGPPQGGYNEQFF.

This clone was counted between two and nine times. The chain employs TRBV27 and TRBJ1-2; no clear D gene. In germline, CDR1 is MNHEY, CDR2 SMNVEV (reference sequence). The CDR3 runs to 17 residues. Trimming cost V 6 bases and J 0 bases, with 20 bases left between them. CDR3 nucleotides: TGTGCCAGCAGCCGGACTGGAGGGAATCCAGCTAACTATGGCTACACCTTC. Residues: CASSRTGGNPANYGYTF.

The chain uses TRBV7-2 and TRBJ2-1; no clear D. The germline CDR1 and CDR2 sequences are SGHTA and FQGNSA. The CDR3 totals 13 residues. Trimming left V 5 bases short and J 9 bases short, with 14 bases between. CDR3 residues: CASSRRSEREQFF. In DNA form, the CDR3 reads TGTGCCAGCAGCCGCAGGTCAGAGCGTGAGCAGTTCTTC.

The chain has TRBV5-1 and TRBJ2-1, with TRBD2 matching over 9 bases. Per germline, CDR1 SGHRS and CDR2 YFSETQ. The CDR3 covers 15 residues. With V trimmed by 0 bases and J by 3 bases, 1 base remained unmatched. This CDR3 is CASSLGSGGYNEQFF. DNA for the CDR3: TGCGCCAGCAGCTTGGGTAGCGGGGGCTACAATGAGCAGTTCTTC.

As DNA, the CDR3 is TGTGCCAGCAGCGGAAGCGGGGTCTACAATGAGCAGTTCTTC. Its protein is CASSGSGVYNEQFF. J is TRBJ2-1 and V is TRBV11-3; 7 nucleotides line up with TRBD2. This CDR3 contains 14 residues. Unmatched junction bases numbered 4, after V lost 5 bases and J lost 3 bases. Germline-derived CDR1 and CDR2 are SGHNT and YENEEA.

The chain uses TRBV5-1 and TRBJ2-7; TRBD1 matches 8 bases. The CDR3 covers 14 residues. The junction had 7 bases not matched to a gene; V was cut back by 3 bases and J by 5 bases. CDR1 is SGHRS and CDR2 is YFSETQ in the germline V gene. DNA of the CDR3: TGCGCCAGCAGCTCTGGACAGGGAGCCCACGAGCAGTACTTC. It yields the protein CASSSGQGAHEQYF. Together with reference TRBV5-1 and TRBJ2-7, the CDR3 gives the full variable domain: KAGVTQTPRYLIKTRGQQVTLSCSPISGHRSVSWYQQTPGQGLQFLFEYFSETQRNKGNFPGRFSGRQFSNSRSEMNVSTLELGDSALYLCASSSGQGAHEQYFGPGTRLTVT.